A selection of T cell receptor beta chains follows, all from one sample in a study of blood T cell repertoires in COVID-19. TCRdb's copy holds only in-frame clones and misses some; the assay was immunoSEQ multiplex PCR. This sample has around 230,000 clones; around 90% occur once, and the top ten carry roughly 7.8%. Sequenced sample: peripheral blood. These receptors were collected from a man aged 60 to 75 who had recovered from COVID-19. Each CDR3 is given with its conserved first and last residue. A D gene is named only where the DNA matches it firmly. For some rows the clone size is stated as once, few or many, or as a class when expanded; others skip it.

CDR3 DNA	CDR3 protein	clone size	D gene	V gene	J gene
TGTGCCAGCAGCCAAGATCCCCGACTAGCGGGGACGCGGTTTTCCAAAAACATTCAGTACTTC	CASSQDPRLAGTRFSKNIQYF	.	TRBD2	TRBV3-1/TRBV3-2	TRBJ2-4
TGCGCCACCAGCAGAGCCAGGGAAGCCTACGAGCAGTACTTC	CATSRAREAYEQYF	.	.	TRBV15	TRBJ2-7
TGTGCCAGCATTCCTGGGGGCGCCTACAATGAGCAGTTCTTC	CASIPGGAYNEQFF	.	.	TRBV28	TRBJ2-1
TGCGCCAGCAGGGATACCGGACAGGTCGACATTTACAATGAGCAGTTCTTC	CASRDTGQVDIYNEQFF	.	TRBD1	TRBV10-1	TRBJ2-1
TGCAGTGCTAGTCACCGGGTGAGTCAGCCCCAGCATTTT	CSASHRVSQPQHF	.	.	TRBV20-1	TRBJ1-5
TGTGCCAGCAGTTACTCTGGGGCCGGGAGGGGTACGCAGTATTTT	CASSYSGAGRGTQYF	.	TRBD2	TRBV6-5	TRBJ2-3
TGCGCCAGCAGCCAAGGAAGCATTGGGACAGGGGGTGATCTCCTGTACTTC	CASSQGSIGTGGDLLYF	.	TRBD1	TRBV4-1	TRBJ2-4
TGTGCCAGCAGCTTTTGGGGAGGCCTTAGAGAAAAACTGTTTTTT	CASSFWGGLREKLFF	.	.	TRBV5-6	TRBJ1-4
TGCGCCAGCAGCCAGGAGGGTGGGATCTCCTACGAGCAGTACTTC	CASSQEGGISYEQYF	once	.	TRBV4-1	TRBJ2-7
TGTGCCAGCTCACCACAGACAGGGGTTGTGGCGGACTACGAGCAGTACTTC	CASSPQTGVVADYEQYF	once	TRBD1	TRBV18	TRBJ2-7
TGTGCCAGCAGTCGGGGGGGGGAGGTGAACACTGAAGCTTTCTTT	CASSRGGEVNTEAFF	.	.	TRBV6-5	TRBJ1-1
TGTGCCATCAGTGACCGCGTTACAGGCACAGATACGCAGTATTTT	CAISDRVTGTDTQYF	.	.	TRBV10-3	TRBJ2-3
TGTGCCAGCAGCTTGGGAAGCGGGATGGGCACAGATACGCAGTATTTT	CASSLGSGMGTDTQYF	.	TRBD2	TRBV5-4	TRBJ2-3
TGTGCCAGCAGCTCGGGAGGTTCGGTCCCCTACGAGCAGTACTTC	CASSSGGSVPYEQYF	once	TRBD2	TRBV11-3	TRBJ2-7
TGTGCCAGCACCAGGGACGGGGGTGGCAATCAGCCCCAGCATTTT	CASTRDGGGNQPQHF	.	.	TRBV2	TRBJ1-5
TGTGCCAGCATAAGGACAGGGTTATGGTATGGCTACACCTTC	CASIRTGLWYGYTF	.	TRBD1	TRBV2	TRBJ1-2
TGTGCCAGCAGCTTGGCCGGCGGCAACACTGAAGCTTTCTTT	CASSLAGGNTEAFF	.	.	TRBV11-2	TRBJ1-1
TGTGCCAGCAGCCCAGGATTAGAAGAGACCCAGTACTTC	CASSPGLEETQYF	few	.	TRBV7-9	TRBJ2-5
TGCGCCAGCAGGGCTCCGGGACAGCACTACAATGAGCAGTTCTTC	CASRAPGQHYNEQFF	.	TRBD1	TRBV5-1	TRBJ2-1
TGCACCAGCAGCCAAGCATCTGACAGCCATACCAGCAATCAGCCCCAGCATTTT	CTSSQASDSHTSNQPQHF	.	.	TRBV1	TRBJ1-5
TGTGCCACGGGACAGAACTTCGGAAACAACTATGGCTACACCTTC	CATGQNFGNNYGYTF	.	TRBD1	TRBV10-3	TRBJ1-2
TGCGCCAGCAGCCAAGTCTTACAGGGGGCCTACGAGCAGTACTTC	CASSQVLQGAYEQYF	.	TRBD1	TRBV4-1	TRBJ2-7
TGTGCCACCAGTGAGTCCTTGTGGGACACGGCTAACTATGGCTACACCTTC	CATSESLWDTANYGYTF	.	.	TRBV10-3	TRBJ1-2
TGCGCCAGCAGCTTGAGCCCAGGGAATGGCTATGGCTACACCTTC	CASSLSPGNGYGYTF	.	.	TRBV5-1	TRBJ1-2
TGTGCCAGCTTTCCGGGAGGCAAGAACGAGCAGTACTTC	CASFPGGKNEQYF	.	TRBD2	TRBV28	TRBJ2-7
TGCGCCAGCAGCGGGAGACAGGGACAGACTGAAGCTTTCTTT	CASSGRQGQTEAFF	.	TRBD1	TRBV5-1	TRBJ1-1
TGTGCCAGCAAACCACAGGGGGGACGCGTTGGCTATGGCTACACCTTC	CASKPQGGRVGYGYTF	.	TRBD1	TRBV27	TRBJ1-2
TGTGCCAGCAGCTCCCACCACAGATACAATGAGCAGTTCTTC	CASSSHHRYNEQFF	.	.	TRBV7-4	TRBJ2-1
TGTGCCACCCAAGGGGGGGTCGCCTATGGCTACACCTTC	CATQGGVAYGYTF	.	.	TRBV6-5	TRBJ1-2
TGCGCCAGCAGTTCTCAAGGGACTTTTGAAAAACTGTTTTTT	CASSSQGTFEKLFF	few	.	TRBV10-2	TRBJ1-4
TGTGCCATCAGTGAGTCCCGCTATGGCTACACCTTC	CAISESRYGYTF	.	.	TRBV10-3	TRBJ1-2
TGTGCCAGCAGCCAGTACCGGACCATATATTTT	CASSQYRTIYF	few	.	TRBV6-2/TRBV6-3	TRBJ1-3
TGTGCCAGCAGCGCGACAGGGGGCATCGCGGAAAAACTGTTTTTT	CASSATGGIAEKLFF	.	TRBD1	TRBV3-1/TRBV3-2	TRBJ1-4